This T cell receptor beta chain emerged from a study of beta chain features in type 1 diabetes. Every bit of the isolated RNA underwent reverse transcription, so sequencing read expressed TCRB transcripts. Profiling relied on immunoSEQ multiplex PCR, and the TCRdb table lists in-frame clones only, not all of them. Of 350,000 or so clones in the sample, 15% to 20% were seen once. As for this clone: Its target is unknown.

Germline V lookup: CDR1 LNHNV, CDR2 YYDKDF (reference sequence). Trimming stripped 2 bases from V and 2 bases from J, with 12 bases between. This CDR3 is 15 amino acids long. General observations from the study: Among patients, naive, central memory and Treg TCRB repertoires appeared more similar than among healthy donors. Among all four CD4+ subsets, Type 1 diabetes patients had TCRB CDR3s that were moderately but significantly shorter. The cDNA sequencing approach could over-represent high-TCR-expressing cells.

The sequenced sample consisted of naive CD4+ T cells from blood. This clonotype originated in a woman aged 18-29 years in good health. The chain carries TRBV15 and TRBJ1-1; the D is unclear. The CDR3 is CATSRRGSGNTEAFF. CDR3 DNA sequence: TGTGCCACCAGCAGACGGGGATCGGGAAACACTGAAGCTTTCTTT.